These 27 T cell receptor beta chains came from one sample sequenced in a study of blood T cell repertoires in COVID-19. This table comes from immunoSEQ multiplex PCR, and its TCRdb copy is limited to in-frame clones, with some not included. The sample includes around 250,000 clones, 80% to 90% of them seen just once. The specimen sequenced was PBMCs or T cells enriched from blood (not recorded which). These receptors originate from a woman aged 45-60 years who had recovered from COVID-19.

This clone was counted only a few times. DNA for the CDR3: TGTGCCAGCAGTTTTGCAGGGATTGGCTACACCTTC. The encoded protein is CASSFAGIGYTF. The V call is TRBV28, the J call TRBJ1-2; tentatively, D is TRBD1 (5 bases). Germline V lookup: CDR1 MDHEN, CDR2 SYDVKM. Trimming left V 3 bases short and J 7 bases short, with 9 bases between. CDR3 length: 12 amino acids.

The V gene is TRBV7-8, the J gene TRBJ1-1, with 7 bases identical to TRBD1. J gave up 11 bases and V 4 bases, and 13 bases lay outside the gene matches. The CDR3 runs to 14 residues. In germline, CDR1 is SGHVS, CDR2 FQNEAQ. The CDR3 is CASSSHTGVMVAFF. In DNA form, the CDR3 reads TGTGCCAGCAGCTCCCATACAGGGGTTATGGTTGCTTTCTTT. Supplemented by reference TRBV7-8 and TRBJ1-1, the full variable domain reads GAGVSQSPRYKVAKRGQDVALRCDPISGHVSLFWYQQALGQGPEFLTYFQNEAQLDKSGLPSDRFFAERPEGSVSTLKIQRTQQEDSAVYLCASSSHTGVMVAFFGQGTRLTVV.

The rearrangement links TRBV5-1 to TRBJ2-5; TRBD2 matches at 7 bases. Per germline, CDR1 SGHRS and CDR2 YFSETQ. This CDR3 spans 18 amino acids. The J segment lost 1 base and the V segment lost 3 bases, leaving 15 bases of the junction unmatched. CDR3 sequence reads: CASSWGPGGILLQETQYF. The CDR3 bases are TGCGCCAGCAGCTGGGGACCGGGGGGTATACTACTCCAAGAGACCCAGTACTTC. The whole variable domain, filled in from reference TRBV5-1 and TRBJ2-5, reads KAGVTQTPRYLIKTRGQQVTLSCSPISGHRSVSWYQQTPGQGLQFLFEYFSETQRNKGNFPGRFSGRQFSNSRSEMNVSTLELGDSALYLCASSWGPGGILLQETQYFGPGTRLLVL.

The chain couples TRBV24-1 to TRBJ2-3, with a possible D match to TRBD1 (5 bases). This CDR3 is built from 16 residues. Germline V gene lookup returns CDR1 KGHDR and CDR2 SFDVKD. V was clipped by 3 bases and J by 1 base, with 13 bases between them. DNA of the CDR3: TGTGCCACCAGTGATGCCCCTGGCAGGGGCACAGATACGCAGTATTTT. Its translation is CATSDAPGRGTDTQYF.

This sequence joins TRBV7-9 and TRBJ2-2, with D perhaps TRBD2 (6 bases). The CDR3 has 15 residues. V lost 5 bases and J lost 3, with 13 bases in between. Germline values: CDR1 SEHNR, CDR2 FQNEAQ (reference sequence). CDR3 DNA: TGTGCCAGCAGCCCTCACGGGAGCCACACCGGGGAGCTGTTTTTT. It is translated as CASSPHGSHTGELFF.

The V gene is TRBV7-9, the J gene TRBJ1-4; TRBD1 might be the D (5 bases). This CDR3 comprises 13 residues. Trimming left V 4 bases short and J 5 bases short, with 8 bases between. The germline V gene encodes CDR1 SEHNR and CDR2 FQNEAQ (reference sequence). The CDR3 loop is CASSSRQNEKLFF. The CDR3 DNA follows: TGTGCCAGCAGCTCCCGACAGAATGAAAAACTGTTTTTT.

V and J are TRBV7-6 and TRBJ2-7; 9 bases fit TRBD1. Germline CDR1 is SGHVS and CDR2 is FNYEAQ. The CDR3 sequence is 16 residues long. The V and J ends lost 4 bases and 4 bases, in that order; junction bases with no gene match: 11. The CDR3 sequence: CASSSSGGTGWYEQYF. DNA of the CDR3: TGTGCCAGCAGCTCCTCCGGCGGGACAGGGTGGTACGAGCAGTACTTC. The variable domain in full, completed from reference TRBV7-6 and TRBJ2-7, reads GAGVSQSPRYKVTKRGQDVALRCDPISGHVSLYWYRQALGQGPEFLTYFNYEAQQDKSGLPNDRFSAERPEGSISTLTIQRTEQRDSAMYRCASSSSGGTGWYEQYFGPGTRLTVT.

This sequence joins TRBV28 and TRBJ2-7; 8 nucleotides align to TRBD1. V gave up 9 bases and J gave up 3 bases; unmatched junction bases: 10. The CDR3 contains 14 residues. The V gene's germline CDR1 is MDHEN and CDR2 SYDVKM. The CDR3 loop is CASLGQGTLYEQYF. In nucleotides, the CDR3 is TGTGCCAGTCTTGGACAGGGAACCCTCTACGAGCAGTACTTC.

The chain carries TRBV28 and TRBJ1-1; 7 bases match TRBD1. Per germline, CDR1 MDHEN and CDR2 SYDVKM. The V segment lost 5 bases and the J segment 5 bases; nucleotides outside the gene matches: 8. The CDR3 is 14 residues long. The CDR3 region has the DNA TGTGCCAGCAGTCCAAGACAGGGTTGGACTGAAGCTTTCTTT. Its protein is CASSPRQGWTEAFF.

The CDR3 nucleotides read TGTGCCAGCAGTACTCAGGAGGATCAGCCCCAGCATTTT. Translation: CASSTQEDQPQHF. This sequence joins TRBV2 and TRBJ1-5, with D uncertain. Trimming pared 5 bases from V and 5 bases from J, leaving 10 bases between. The CDR3 is 13 residues long. From germline, CDR1 is SNHLY and CDR2 FYNNEI. The whole variable domain, filled in from reference TRBV2 and TRBJ1-5, reads EPEVTQTPSHQVTQMGQEVILRCVPISNHLYFYWYRQILGQKVEFLVSFYNNEISEKSEIFDDQFSVERPDGSNFTLKIRSTKLEDSAMYFCASSTQEDQPQHFGDGTRLSIL.

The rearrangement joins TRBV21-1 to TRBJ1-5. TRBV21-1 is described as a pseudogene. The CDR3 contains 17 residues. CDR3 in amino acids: CASSKPPGVGSNQPQHF. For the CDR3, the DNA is TGTGCCAGCAGCAAACCCCCGGGGGTCGGGAGCAATCAGCCCCAGCATTTT.

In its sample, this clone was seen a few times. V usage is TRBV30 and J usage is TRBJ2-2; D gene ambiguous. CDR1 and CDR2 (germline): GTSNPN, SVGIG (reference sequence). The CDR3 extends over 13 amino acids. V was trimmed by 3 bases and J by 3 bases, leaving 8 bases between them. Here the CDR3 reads CAWSPSYTGELFF. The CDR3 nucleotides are TGTGCCTGGAGCCCTTCTTACACCGGGGAGCTGTTTTTT. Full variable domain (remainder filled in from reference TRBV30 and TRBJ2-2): SQTIHQWPATLVQPVGSPLSLECTVEGTSNPNLYWYRQAAGRGLQLLFYSVGIGQISSEVPQNLSASRPQDRQFILSSKKLLLSDSGFYLCAWSPSYTGELFFGEGSRLTVL.

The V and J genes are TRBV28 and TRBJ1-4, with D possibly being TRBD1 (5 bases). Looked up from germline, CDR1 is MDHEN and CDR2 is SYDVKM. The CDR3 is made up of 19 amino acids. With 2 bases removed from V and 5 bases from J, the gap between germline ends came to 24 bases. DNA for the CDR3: TGTGCCAGCAGTTTAGTAGGGGATAAACTTTACTTCGGAAATGAAAAACTGTTTTTT. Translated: CASSLVGDKLYFGNEKLFF. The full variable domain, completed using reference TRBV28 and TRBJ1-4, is DVKVTQSSRYLVKRTGEKVFLECVQDMDHENMFWYRQDPGLGLRLIYFSYDVKMKEKGDIPEGYSVSREKKERFSLILESASTNQTSMYLCASSLVGDKLYFGNEKLFFGSGTQLSVL.

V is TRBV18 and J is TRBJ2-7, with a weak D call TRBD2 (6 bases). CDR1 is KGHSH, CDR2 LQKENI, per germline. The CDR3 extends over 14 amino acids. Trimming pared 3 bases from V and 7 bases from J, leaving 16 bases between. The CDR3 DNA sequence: TGTGCCAGCTCACCGAAGCGGGCCGGGGTTGAGCAGTACTTC. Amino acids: CASSPKRAGVEQYF.

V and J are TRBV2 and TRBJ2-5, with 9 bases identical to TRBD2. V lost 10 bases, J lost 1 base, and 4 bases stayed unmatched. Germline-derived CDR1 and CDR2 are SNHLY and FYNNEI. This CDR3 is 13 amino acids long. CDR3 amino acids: CATTSGRQETQYF. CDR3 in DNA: TGTGCCACCACTAGCGGGCGCCAAGAGACCCAGTACTTC.

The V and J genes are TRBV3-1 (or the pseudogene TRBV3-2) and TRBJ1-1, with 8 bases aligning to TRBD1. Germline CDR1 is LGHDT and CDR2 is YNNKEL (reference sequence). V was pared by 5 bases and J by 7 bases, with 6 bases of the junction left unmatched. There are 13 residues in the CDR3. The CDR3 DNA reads TGTGCCAGCAGCTCCCGGGACAGGATTGAAGCTTTCTTT. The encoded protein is CASSSRDRIEAFF.

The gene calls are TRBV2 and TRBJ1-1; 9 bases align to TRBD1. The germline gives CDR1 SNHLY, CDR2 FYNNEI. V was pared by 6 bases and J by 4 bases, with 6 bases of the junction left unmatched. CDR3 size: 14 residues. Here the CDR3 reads CASRAGQGFTEAFF. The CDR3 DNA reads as TGTGCCAGCAGGGCCGGACAGGGGTTCACTGAAGCTTTCTTT.

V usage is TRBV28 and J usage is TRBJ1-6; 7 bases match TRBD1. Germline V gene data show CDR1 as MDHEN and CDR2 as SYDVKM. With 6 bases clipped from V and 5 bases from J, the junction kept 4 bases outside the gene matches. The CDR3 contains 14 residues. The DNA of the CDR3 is TGTGCCAGCAGCCTAGGGACAGATAATTCACCCCTCCACTTT. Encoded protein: CASSLGTDNSPLHF.

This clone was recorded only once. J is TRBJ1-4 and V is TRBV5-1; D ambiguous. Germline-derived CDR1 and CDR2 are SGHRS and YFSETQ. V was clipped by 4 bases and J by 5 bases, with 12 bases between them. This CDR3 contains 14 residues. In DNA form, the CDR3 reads TGCGCCAGCAGCCTGGCGGGGAGAAATGAAAAACTGTTTTTT. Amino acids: CASSLAGRNEKLFF. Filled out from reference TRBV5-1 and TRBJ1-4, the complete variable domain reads KAGVTQTPRYLIKTRGQQVTLSCSPISGHRSVSWYQQTPGQGLQFLFEYFSETQRNKGNFPGRFSGRQFSNSRSEMNVSTLELGDSALYLCASSLAGRNEKLFFGSGTQLSVL.

The CDR3 sequence: CASEEPGGTEAFF. DNA for the CDR3: TGCGCCAGCGAGGAGCCGGGTGGCACTGAAGCTTTCTTT. The V gene is TRBV5-1, the J gene TRBJ1-1; D is unclear. The CDR3 extends over 13 amino acids. V lost 7 bases and J lost 4, with 14 bases in between. Per the germline V gene, CDR1 is SGHRS and CDR2 is YFSETQ. The full variable domain, its missing parts supplied by reference TRBV5-1 and TRBJ1-1, is KAGVTQTPRYLIKTRGQQVTLSCSPISGHRSVSWYQQTPGQGLQFLFEYFSETQRNKGNFPGRFSGRQFSNSRSEMNVSTLELGDSALYLCASEEPGGTEAFFGQGTRLTVV.

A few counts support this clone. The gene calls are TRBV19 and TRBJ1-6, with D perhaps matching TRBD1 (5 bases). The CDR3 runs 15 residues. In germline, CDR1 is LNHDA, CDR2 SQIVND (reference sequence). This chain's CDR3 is CGAGTPSSYNSPLHF. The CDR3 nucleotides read TGTGGCGCGGGGACCCCGAGCTCCTATAATTCACCCCTCCACTTT.

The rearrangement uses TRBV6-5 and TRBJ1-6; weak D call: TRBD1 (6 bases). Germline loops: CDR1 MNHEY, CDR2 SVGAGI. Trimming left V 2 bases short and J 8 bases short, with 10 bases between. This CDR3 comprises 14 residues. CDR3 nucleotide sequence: TGTGCCAGCAGTTACGGGGGCGGGTATTCACCCCTCCACTTT. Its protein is CASSYGGGYSPLHF.

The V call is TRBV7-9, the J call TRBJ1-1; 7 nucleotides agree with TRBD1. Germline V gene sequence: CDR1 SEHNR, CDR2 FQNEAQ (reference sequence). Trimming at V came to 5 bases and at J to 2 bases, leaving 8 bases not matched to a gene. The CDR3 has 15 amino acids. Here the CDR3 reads CASSPRTGPNTEAFF. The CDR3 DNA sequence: TGTGCCAGCAGCCCCCGGACAGGCCCTAACACTGAAGCTTTCTTT.

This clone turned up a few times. DNA of the CDR3: TGTGCCATCTTAAGGAGTGAAGTGGGTGGCTACACCTTC. Amino acids: CAILRSEVGGYTF. This chain connects TRBV2 to TRBJ1-2; no definite D call. V dropped 10 bases and J dropped 7 bases, with 19 bases sitting between them. This CDR3 is built from 13 residues. The germline gives CDR1 SNHLY, CDR2 FYNNEI.

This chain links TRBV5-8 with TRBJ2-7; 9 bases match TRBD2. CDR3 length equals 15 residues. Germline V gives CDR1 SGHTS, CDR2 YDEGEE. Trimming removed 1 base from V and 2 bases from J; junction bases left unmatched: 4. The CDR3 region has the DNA TGTGCCAGCAGCTTGTTAGCGGGAGACACCTACGAGCAGTACTTC. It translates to CASSLLAGDTYEQYF.

The CDR3 protein is CASRPHRGDEKLFF. The CDR3 nucleotides are TGTGCCAGCAGGCCCCACAGGGGTGATGAAAAACTGTTTTTT. This chain links TRBV7-2 with TRBJ1-4; 7 bases agree with TRBD1. CDR1 is SGHTA and CDR2 is FQGNSA in the germline V gene. The CDR3 runs to 14 residues. V was clipped by 6 bases and J by 6 bases; unmatched bases: 7.

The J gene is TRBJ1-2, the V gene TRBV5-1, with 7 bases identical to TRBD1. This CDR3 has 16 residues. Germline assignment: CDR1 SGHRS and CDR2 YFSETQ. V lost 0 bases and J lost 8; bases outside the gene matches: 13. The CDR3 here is CASSLGRDRTLNGYTF. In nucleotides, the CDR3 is TGCGCCAGCAGCTTGGGGAGGGACAGAACGTTAAACGGCTACACCTTC.